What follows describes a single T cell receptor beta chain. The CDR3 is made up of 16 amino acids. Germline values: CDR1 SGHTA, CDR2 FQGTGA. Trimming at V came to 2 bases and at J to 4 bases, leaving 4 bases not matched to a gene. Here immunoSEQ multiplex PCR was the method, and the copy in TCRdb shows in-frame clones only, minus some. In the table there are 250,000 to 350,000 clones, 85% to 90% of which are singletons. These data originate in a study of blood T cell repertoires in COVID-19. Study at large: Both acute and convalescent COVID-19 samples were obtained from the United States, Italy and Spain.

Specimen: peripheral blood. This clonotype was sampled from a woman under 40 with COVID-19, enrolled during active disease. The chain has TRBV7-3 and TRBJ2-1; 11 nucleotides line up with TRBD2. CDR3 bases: TGTGCCAGCAGCTTAGTAGCGGGAGGGGCGTACAATGAGCAGTTCTTC. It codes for CASSLVAGGAYNEQFF.